This T cell receptor beta chain comes out of a study of blood T cell repertoires in COVID-19. Across the whole study: COVID-19 samples, acute and convalescent, were from the United States, Italy and Spain. The cDNA or gDNA used as material had been derived from T cells, B-cell-depleted T cells, or PBMCs.

Germline values: CDR1 LGHDT, CDR2 YNNKEL (reference sequence). With 4 bases clipped from V and 4 bases from J, the junction kept 5 bases outside the gene matches. This CDR3 region has 15 residues. Profiled with immunoSEQ multiplex PCR; TCRdb holds only in-frame clones, not every one. This table holds under 150,000 clones, 88% found once. The chain joins TRBV3-1 (or the pseudogene TRBV3-2) to TRBJ2-3; 10 bases match TRBD2. Sample: peripheral blood. The receptor was derived from a man aged 50 to 60 with active or convalescent COVID-19. The CDR3 here is CASSPTSGFADTQYF. In nucleotides, the CDR3 is TGTGCCAGCAGCCCGACTAGCGGGTTCGCAGATACGCAGTATTTT.